The 27 T cell receptor beta chains presented below share a single source sample, sequenced in a study of cytomegalovirus exposure and HLA in healthy donors. Primers included in the PCR were 60 Vbeta and 13 Jbeta primers. Libraries were prepared by immunoSEQ multiplex PCR; TCRdb keeps only in-frame clonotypes and omits some of them. The sample yields about 150,000 clones, roughly 83% seen once. The sequenced sample consisted of PBMCs. These receptors were obtained from a boy aged 2 to 10 in good health and CMV-seronegative.

The genes are TRBV19 and TRBJ1-2; D ambiguous. V was pared by 0 bases and J by 8 bases, with 10 bases between. The CDR3 has 13 residues. Germline CDR1 is LNHDA and CDR2 is SQIVND (reference sequence). The CDR3 nucleotides are TGTGCCAGTAGTATAGATATTGGCGGAGGCTACACCTTC. It is translated as CASSIDIGGGYTF.

The chain employs TRBV2 and TRBJ1-5; no firm D call. The CDR3 sequence is 15 residues long. V was trimmed by 4 bases and J by 6 bases, leaving 16 bases between them. Looked up from germline, CDR1 is SNHLY and CDR2 is FYNNEI. CDR3 region: CASSAYGRVGQPQHF. DNA of the CDR3: TGTGCCAGCAGTGCCTATGGGAGGGTAGGTCAGCCCCAGCATTTT.

The rearrangement joins TRBV10-3 to TRBJ2-3; 14 bases agree with TRBD2. Germline values: CDR1 ENHRY, CDR2 SYGVKD. The V gene end was trimmed by 0 bases and the J gene end by 2 bases; junction bases not matched to a gene: 4. This CDR3 region has 18 residues. The DNA for the CDR3 is TGTGCCATCAGTGAGTCTAGACTAGCGGGAGGGTACACAGATACGCAGTATTTT. Protein: CAISESRLAGGYTDTQYF.

The chain joins TRBV11-2 to TRBJ2-1, with D possibly matching TRBD2 (6 bases). Germline V gene sequence: CDR1 SGHAT, CDR2 FQNNGV. The CDR3 is 16 residues long. Trimming removed 2 bases at V and 3 bases at J, with 14 bases between. CDR3 nucleotides: TGTGCCAGCAGCTTACTTGTGGGACTCGACTACAATGAGCAGTTCTTC. As protein: CASSLLVGLDYNEQFF.

J is TRBJ2-5 and V is TRBV5-4; 10 bases line up with TRBD1. This CDR3 has 14 amino acids. Germline V gene lookup returns CDR1 SGHNT and CDR2 YYREEE (reference sequence). V dropped 5 bases and J dropped 11; count of bases not matched to a gene: 12. CDR3 sequence: CASRLGTGAREQYF. CDR3 sequence (DNA): TGTGCCAGCAGATTAGGGACAGGGGCTCGGGAGCAGTACTTC. The full variable domain, its missing parts supplied by reference TRBV5-4 and TRBJ2-5, is ETGVTQSPTHLIKTRGQQVTLRCSSQSGHNTVSWYQQALGQGPQFIFQYYREEENGRGNFPPRFSGLQFPNYSSELNVNALELDDSALYLCASRLGTGAREQYFGPGTRLLVL.

The CDR3 DNA reads TGCGCCAGCAGCTTGGCGGACGCCAGGCTAGCGCCATCCTACGAGCAGTACTTC. Amino acid sequence: CASSLADARLAPSYEQYF. The rearrangement joins TRBV5-1 to TRBJ2-7; maybe TRBD2 (6 bases). The V gene lost 0 bases and the J gene lost 1 base, with 20 bases spanning the gap. Germline V CDR1 and CDR2: SGHRS, YFSETQ. The CDR3 contains 18 residues.

The V and J genes are TRBV4-1 and TRBJ2-7; 9 positions agree with TRBD2. V lost 0 bases and J lost 3; bases outside the gene matches: 9. The V gene's germline CDR1 is MGHRA and CDR2 YSYEKL. The CDR3 runs 17 residues. The CDR3: CASSQDLGREGLYEQYF. In nucleotides, the CDR3 is TGCGCCAGCAGCCAAGATCTTGGGCGGGAGGGCCTCTACGAGCAGTACTTC.

This chain joins TRBV7-9 and TRBJ2-3; D is uncertain. The germline gives CDR1 SEHNR, CDR2 FQNEAQ (reference sequence). The germline V and J ends were trimmed by 5 bases and 0 bases, with 6 bases remaining between them. The CDR3 has 13 amino acids. The CDR3 DNA reads TGTGCCAGCAGCGGCGGTAGCACAGATACGCAGTATTTT. It is translated as CASSGGSTDTQYF.

The J gene is TRBJ2-1, the V gene TRBV2; no clear D. The V end lost 1 base, the J end lost 0 bases, and 10 bases lay between the germline ends. Germline V lookup: CDR1 SNHLY, CDR2 FYNNEI. The CDR3 covers 16 residues. The DNA of the CDR3 is TGTGCCAGCAGTGAAGTGACTTTTAGCTCCTACAATGAGCAGTTCTTC. Amino acids: CASSEVTFSSYNEQFF.

Only one count was recorded for this clone. The J gene is TRBJ2-1, the V gene TRBV28, with unresolved D. The CDR3 runs 12 residues. Trimming left V 9 bases short and J 10 bases short, with 16 bases between. Germline CDR1 reads MDHEN; CDR2 reads SYDVKM. The CDR3 spells CASSFLSYEQFF. The CDR3 DNA is TGTGCCAGTAGCTTCTTAAGTTACGAGCAGTTCTTC. Filled out from reference TRBV28 and TRBJ2-1, the complete variable domain reads DVKVTQSSRYLVKRTGEKVFLECVQDMDHENMFWYRQDPGLGLRLIYFSYDVKMKEKGDIPEGYSVSREKKERFSLILESASTNQTSMYLCASSFLSYEQFFGPGTRLTVL.

This clone was counted once. The junction and the germline gene differ at one end; a read error may be behind it. The chain uses TRBV6-1 and TRBJ1-5; D is perhaps TRBD1 (6 bases). This CDR3 contains 16 residues. Germline loops: CDR1 MNHNS, CDR2 SASEGT. The DNA of the CDR3 is TGTGCCAGCATTGAAACGGGACATTATAGCAATCAGCCCCAGCATTTT. Protein product: CASIETGHYSNQPQHF.

Here the CDR3 reads CASSPANGRPYEQYF. The CDR3 DNA is TGTGCCAGCAGCCCGGCCAACGGGAGGCCCTACGAGCAGTACTTC. This chain connects TRBV7-9 to TRBJ2-7, with TRBD2 identical over 7 bases. The CDR3 spans 15 residues. Germline V gene sequence: CDR1 SEHNR, CDR2 FQNEAQ (reference sequence). The junction had 9 bases not matched to a gene; V was cut back by 5 bases and J by 2 bases.

The chain has TRBV19 and TRBJ1-1; 9 bases fit TRBD1. CDR1 is LNHDA, CDR2 SQIVND, per germline (reference sequence). This CDR3 is built from 14 residues. The junction had 5 bases not matched to a gene; V was cut back by 5 bases and J by 4 bases. The CDR3 loop reads CASSRTGVGTEAFF. CDR3 bases: TGTGCCAGTAGTCGGACAGGGGTTGGCACTGAAGCTTTCTTT.

The chain has TRBV2 and TRBJ1-1; TRBD1 matches at 7 bases. With V trimmed by 0 bases and J by 6 bases, 1 base remained unmatched. Germline loops: CDR1 SNHLY, CDR2 FYNNEI. This CDR3 has 13 residues. CDR3 DNA sequence: TGTGCCAGCAGTGAAGCCAGGGGGTCTGAAGCTTTCTTT. It encodes CASSEARGSEAFF. Full variable domain (rest looked up from reference TRBV2 and TRBJ1-1): EPEVTQTPSHQVTQMGQEVILRCVPISNHLYFYWYRQILGQKVEFLVSFYNNEISEKSEIFDDQFSVERPDGSNFTLKIRSTKLEDSAMYFCASSEARGSEAFFGQGTRLTVV.

The chain links TRBV27 to TRBJ1-2; 7 positions match TRBD1. The germline V gene encodes CDR1 MNHEY and CDR2 SMNVEV (reference sequence). The CDR3 length is 13 residues. V was pared by 2 bases and J by 7 bases, with 4 bases of the junction left unmatched. In DNA, the CDR3 is TGTGCCAGCAGTTTAAGGGCAGGGGGTGGCTACACCTTC. Translating gives CASSLRAGGGYTF.

The V call is TRBV5-1, the J call TRBJ2-1; D is undetermined. The CDR3 consists of 13 residues. The germline V gene has CDR1 SGHRS and CDR2 YFSETQ. V was pared by 1 base and J by 5 bases, with 7 bases between. The CDR3 loop reads CASSLNSNNEQFF. The CDR3 DNA follows: TGCGCCAGCAGCTTGAACAGTAACAATGAGCAGTTCTTC.

The chain recombines TRBV10-3 with TRBJ1-2; 8 positions agree with TRBD1. With 0 bases clipped from V and 6 bases from J, the junction kept 6 bases outside the gene matches. In germline, CDR1 is ENHRY, CDR2 SYGVKD. The CDR3 consists of 15 residues. CDR3 region: CAISESGQGLNGYTF. As DNA, the CDR3 is TGTGCCATCAGTGAGTCTGGACAGGGTCTAAATGGCTACACCTTC.

The chain carries TRBV7-7 and TRBJ2-5; the D is unclear. CDR1 and CDR2 from the germline V gene are SSHAT and FNYEAQ (reference sequence). Trimming took 3 bases from V and 4 from J, leaving 15 bases between them. This CDR3 contains 15 residues. The CDR3: CASSLNPGLLETQYF. CDR3 in DNA: TGTGCCAGCAGCTTGAACCCGGGTCTATTAGAGACCCAGTACTTC.

This clone occurred a few times. The chain recombines TRBV5-1 with TRBJ1-5, with TRBD1 matching 9 bases. The ends lost 4 bases at V and 4 bases at J; junction bases unmatched: 3. Germline CDR1 SGHRS, CDR2 YFSETQ. CDR3 size: 14 residues. The CDR3: CASSTGTGNQPQHF. In DNA, the CDR3 is TGCGCCAGCAGCACCGGGACAGGGAATCAGCCCCAGCATTTT.

The chain uses TRBV12-5 and TRBJ2-2, with a possible D match to TRBD2 (6 bases). Trimming took 5 bases from V and 6 from J, leaving 22 bases between them. The CDR3 spans 17 residues. CDR1 LGHNT and CDR2 FRNRAP come from the germline V gene. Here the CDR3 reads CASGVPQGRGSPGELFF. The CDR3 bases are TGTGCTAGTGGTGTGCCGCAAGGACGGGGGAGCCCCGGGGAGCTGTTTTTT.

The chain couples TRBV5-1 to TRBJ2-6; 8 nucleotides match TRBD2. CDR1 is SGHRS and CDR2 is YFSETQ in the germline V gene. The V and J ends lost 0 bases and 2 bases, in that order; junction bases with no gene match: 1. The CDR3 is 16 amino acids. CDR3 amino acids: CASSLAGGTGANVLTF. In DNA, the CDR3 is TGCGCCAGCAGCTTGGCGGGAGGGACTGGGGCCAACGTCCTGACTTTC.

The chain recombines TRBV11-3 with TRBJ1-1; tentative D call: TRBD1 (6 bases). This CDR3 comprises 13 residues. CDR1 is SGHNT and CDR2 is YENEEA in the germline V gene. V shed 3 bases and J shed 7 bases, with 12 bases lying between them. CDR3 sequence reads: CASSFHRDGEAFF. CDR3 nucleotides: TGTGCCAGCAGCTTTCACAGGGATGGTGAAGCTTTCTTT.

The chain carries TRBV23-1 and TRBJ2-1, with 14 bases aligning to TRBD2. TRBV23-1 is known as an ORF, though its function is uncertain. CDR3 length: 15 residues. The J segment lost 5 bases and the V segment lost 4 bases, leaving 1 base of the junction unmatched. CDR3 loop: CASSLGLAGDNEQFF. The CDR3 DNA follows: TGCGCCAGCAGTCTGGGACTAGCGGGAGACAATGAGCAGTTCTTC.

This clone was seen more than once but under ten times. The chain couples TRBV6-5 to TRBJ2-7, with 8 bases lining up with TRBD1. This CDR3 contains 13 residues. Germline trimming cut 5 bases from V and 6 bases from J; bases unmatched to any gene: 6. Per germline, CDR1 MNHEY and CDR2 SVGAGI. CDR3 nucleotide sequence: TGTGCCAGCAGTCCCTATACAGGGGGCGAGCAGTACTTC. Its protein product is CASSPYTGGEQYF.

As for this clone: A junction end diverges from the germline sequence, so it may reflect a read error. The chain recombines TRBV27 with TRBJ1-1, with 9 nucleotides matching TRBD1. Germline assignment: CDR1 MNHEY and CDR2 SMNVEV (reference sequence). This CDR3 spans 14 amino acids. This CDR3 is CASRPTGGNTEAFF. CDR3 bases: TGTGCGAGCAGGCCGACAGGGGGGAACACTGAAGCTTTCTTT.

The chain links TRBV5-1 to TRBJ2-3; no definite D call. CDR1 is SGHRS and CDR2 is YFSETQ in the germline V gene. V was clipped by 4 bases and J by 4 bases, with 19 bases between them. The CDR3 is 16 residues long. The CDR3 DNA reads TGCGCCAGCAGCCTAAGACCCAATCTAGTACCAGATACGCAGTATTTT. It translates to CASSLRPNLVPDTQYF.

This clone was counted only a few times. This rearrangement joins TRBV5-5 to TRBJ1-1; perhaps TRBD1 as D (5 bases). V gave up 3 bases and J gave up 0 bases, with 12 bases separating them. The CDR3 sequence is 15 residues long. The germline gives CDR1 SGHKS, CDR2 YYEKEE (reference sequence). The chain's CDR3 is CASSWKPTVNTEAFF. CDR3 nucleotide sequence: TGTGCCAGCAGCTGGAAACCGACAGTGAACACTGAAGCTTTCTTT.